The 9 T cell receptor beta chains reported below all come from one sample, sequenced in a study of blood T cell repertoires in COVID-19. This table comes from immunoSEQ multiplex PCR, and its TCRdb copy is limited to in-frame clones, with some not included. This table holds about 140,000 clones, about nine tenths found once. The sequencing input was peripheral blood. The receptor source for this set is a human donor in a cohort sampled during active COVID-19.

This clone was picked up a small number of times. The chain recombines TRBV2 with TRBJ1-1; D gene ambiguous. Germline V gene data show CDR1 as SNHLY and CDR2 as FYNNEI. Trimming shortened V by 3 bases and J by 0 bases, and 11 bases separated the two germline ends. This CDR3 has 15 amino acids. The CDR3 nucleotides read TGTGCCAGCAGTGAGATACAGATCATGAACACTGAAGCTTTCTTT. Its translation: CASSEIQIMNTEAFF.

This clone was recorded a few times. The V and J genes are TRBV3-1 (or the pseudogene TRBV3-2) and TRBJ2-7; TRBD2 might be the D (5 bases). Germline-derived CDR1 and CDR2 are LGHDT and YNNKEL (reference sequence). This CDR3 region has 14 residues. V shed 2 bases and J shed 4 bases, with 12 bases lying between them. CDR3 sequence (DNA): TGTGCCAGCAGCCAATCAGTACTAGGGTACGAGCAGTACTTC. This encodes CASSQSVLGYEQYF.

The J gene is TRBJ2-7, the V gene TRBV5-1, with TRBD1 as a possible D gene (6 bases). Germline V gene sequence: CDR1 SGHRS, CDR2 YFSETQ. The V gene lost 4 bases and the J gene lost 4 bases, with 12 bases spanning the gap. The CDR3 length is 13 residues. CDR3 in DNA: TGCGCCAGCAGCCTATTACAGGGTTACGAGCAGTACTTC. It specifies CASSLLQGYEQYF.

CDR3: CASSSDRANEKLFF. In nucleotides, the CDR3 is TGTGCCAGCAGTTCTGACAGGGCTAATGAAAAACTGTTTTTT. V usage is TRBV6-5 and J usage is TRBJ1-4; 7 bases fit TRBD1. With V trimmed by 4 bases and J by 3 bases, 2 bases remained unmatched. Germline values: CDR1 MNHEY, CDR2 SVGAGI. This CDR3 contains 14 residues.

This rearrangement joins TRBV5-4 to TRBJ2-3, with 11 bases matching TRBD1. This CDR3 region has 17 residues. V lost 4 bases, J lost 6 bases, and 13 bases stayed unmatched. Per the germline V gene, CDR1 is SGHNT and CDR2 is YYREEE (reference sequence). The CDR3 protein is CASSPKSQGTGGDTQYF. DNA of the CDR3: TGTGCCAGCAGCCCCAAATCCCAAGGGACAGGGGGTGATACGCAGTATTTT.

V gene TRBV5-1 combines with J gene TRBJ2-5; D call uncertain. The CDR3 has 15 residues. The germline CDR1 and CDR2 sequences are SGHRS and YFSETQ. Trimming shortened V by 3 bases and J by 3 bases, and 15 bases separated the two germline ends. The CDR3 bases are TGCGCCAGCAGCTGGCGAGAACCTAGAGAAGAGACCCAGTACTTC. Its translation: CASSWREPREETQYF.

This chain uses TRBV25-1 with TRBJ2-1; D is possibly TRBD1 (6 bases). Germline CDR1 MGHDK, CDR2 SYGVNS. V was trimmed by 7 bases and J by 8 bases, leaving 12 bases between them. This CDR3 region has 12 residues. Here the CDR3 DNA reads TGTGCCAGCACCAGGGGAAGGGATGAGCAGTTCTTC. This sequence encodes CASTRGRDEQFF.

The J gene is TRBJ2-2, the V gene TRBV19, with TRBD2 identical over 10 bases. Germline CDR1 and CDR2: LNHDA and SQIVND (reference sequence). J gave up 0 bases and V 2 bases, and 3 bases lay outside the gene matches. The CDR3 has 17 residues. The CDR3, as DNA: TGTGCCAGTAGTATAAATGGACTAGCGGCGAACACCGGGGAGCTGTTTTTT. This gives the protein CASSINGLAANTGELFF. Full variable domain (rest looked up from reference TRBV19 and TRBJ2-2): DGGITQSPKYLFRKEGQNVTLSCEQNLNHDAMYWYRQDPGQGLRLIYYSQIVNDFQKGDIAEGYSVSREKKESFPLTVTSAQKNPTAFYLCASSINGLAANTGELFFGEGSRLTVL.

This clone was counted once. This chain's CDR3 is CASSGRGTGVEQFF. DNA of the CDR3: TGTGCCAGCAGTGGTCGAGGGACAGGGGTTGAGCAGTTCTTC. V usage is TRBV27 and J usage is TRBJ2-1; 10 bases map to TRBD1. The germline V gene has CDR1 MNHEY and CDR2 SMNVEV (reference sequence). The CDR3 has 14 residues. V shed 5 bases and J 9 bases; nucleotides not matched to a gene: 7.